A single sample is the source of the 27 T cell receptor beta chains below, sequenced in a study of T-cell memory formation after mild COVID-19. TCRdb independently ran MiXCR on the 5' RACE reads; one entry per CDR3 protein. Of roughly 110,000 distinct CDR3 sequences in the sample, 9.5% to 15% were seen once. The specimen was PBMCs or a T cell subset sorted from them (not recorded which). These TCRs come from an adult woman who had mild COVID-19 (a few samples of this study predate the infection). Cell type and time point are not known.

Many counts were recorded for this clonotype. The chain is built from TRBV5-1 and TRBJ2-7; 8 nucleotides agree with TRBD2. J lost 0 bases, V lost 4 bases, and 9 bases had no gene match. Per germline, CDR1 SGHRS and CDR2 YFSETQ. The CDR3 is 16 residues long. CDR3 in amino acids: CASSHYFSGTSYEQYF. The CDR3 DNA follows: TGCGCCAGCAGCCATTATTTTAGCGGGACCTCCTACGAGCAGTACTTC.

This sequence joins TRBV7-9 and TRBJ2-1; D ambiguous. Deletions cut 5 bases from V and 6 bases from J, with 8 bases between. Germline CDR1 reads SEHNR; CDR2 reads FQNEAQ (reference sequence). The CDR3 contains 12 residues. Here the CDR3 DNA reads TGTGCCAGCAGCATAATGATCAATGAGCAGTTCTTC. This codes for CASSIMINEQFF.

In its sample, this clonotype was seen a few times. The V call is TRBV27, the J call TRBJ2-7, with 9 positions matching TRBD2. After removal of 8 bases from V and 7 bases from J, the junction contained 12 bases not matched to a gene. Germline-derived CDR1 and CDR2 are MNHEY and SMNVEV (reference sequence). The CDR3 has 14 amino acids. The CDR3 region has the DNA TGTGCCAGCTCCCATAGCGGGAGTCCTGGGGAGCAGTACTTC. Translated, it gives CASSHSGSPGEQYF.

Many counts were recorded for this clonotype. The chain uses TRBV5-1 and TRBJ2-1; D is unclear. Germline V gene data show CDR1 as SGHRS and CDR2 as YFSETQ. V was shortened by 4 bases and J by 6 bases, with 14 bases between the two germline ends. This CDR3 contains 14 residues. The CDR3 DNA reads TGCGCCAGCAGCATTCCCGGGCTCCCCAATGAGCAGTTCTTC. Amino acids: CASSIPGLPNEQFF.

The chain links TRBV7-2 to TRBJ2-3; D uncertain. In germline, CDR1 is SGHTA, CDR2 FQGNSA. The V gene lost 1 base and the J gene lost 1 base, with 12 bases spanning the gap. CDR3 size: 16 residues. CDR3 sequence reads: CASSLGRMQGTDTQYF. Here the CDR3 DNA reads TGTGCCAGCAGCTTAGGTCGTATGCAGGGCACAGATACGCAGTATTTT. The full variable domain, rest sourced from reference TRBV7-2 and TRBJ2-3, is GAGVSQSPSNKVTEKGKDVELRCDPISGHTALYWYRQSLGQGLEFLIYFQGNSAPDKSGLPSDRFSAERTGGSVSTLTIQRTQQEDSAVYLCASSLGRMQGTDTQYFGPGTRLTVL.

The rearrangement uses TRBV5-4 and TRBJ2-3; no reliable D call. The CDR3 length is 14 residues. With 3 bases removed from V and 2 bases from J, the gap between germline ends came to 10 bases. The germline V gene encodes CDR1 SGHNT and CDR2 YYREEE (reference sequence). For the CDR3, the DNA is TGTGCCAGCAGCTCGTCCCTTGACACAGATACGCAGTATTTT. Amino acids: CASSSSLDTDTQYF.

This chain uses TRBV24-1 with TRBJ1-5; tentative D call: TRBD1 (5 bases). This CDR3 spans 14 amino acids. V dropped 6 bases and J dropped 7 bases, with 15 bases sitting between them. CDR1 is KGHDR, CDR2 SFDVKD, per germline. CDR3 coding DNA: TGTGCCACCAGTTCGGATCCCTGGGGGCAGCCCCAGCATTTT. The encoded protein is CATSSDPWGQPQHF.

The rearrangement links TRBV7-6 to TRBJ2-5, with TRBD1 identical over 7 bases. From germline, CDR1 is SGHVS and CDR2 FNYEAQ. This CDR3 has 14 amino acids. The V and J ends lost 4 bases and 4 bases, in that order; junction bases with no gene match: 6. As DNA, the CDR3 is TGTGCCAGCAGCTCCGGGACAGCCTTAGAGACCCAGTACTTC. It specifies CASSSGTALETQYF.

V and J are TRBV12-3 or TRBV12-4 and TRBJ2-3; unclear D gene. The V gene lost 3 bases and the J gene lost 2 bases, with 9 bases spanning the gap. The CDR3 loop spans 14 amino acids. The CDR3, as DNA: TGTGCCAGCAGTTTTGAATCCCCCACAGATACGCAGTATTTT. This sequence encodes CASSFESPTDTQYF.

The chain employs TRBV24-1 and TRBJ2-5; D assignment may be TRBD1 or TRBD2 (5 bases each). CDR1 and CDR2 from the germline V gene are KGHDR and SFDVKD. CDR3 length: 14 residues. With 6 bases removed from V and 5 bases from J, the gap between germline ends came to 15 bases. The CDR3 region is CATSNEEWGETQYF. The DNA for the CDR3 is TGTGCCACCAGTAACGAGGAGTGGGGGGAGACCCAGTACTTC.

J is TRBJ2-7 and V is TRBV2; 9 bases align to TRBD1. CDR1 is SNHLY and CDR2 is FYNNEI in the germline V gene. There are 14 residues in the CDR3. V lost 1 base to trimming and J lost 5 bases; unmatched junction nucleotides: 3. The CDR3 DNA follows: TGTGCCAGCAGTGAAGACAGGGGGCTCAACGAGCAGTACTTC. This translates into CASSEDRGLNEQYF. The whole variable domain, filled in from reference TRBV2 and TRBJ2-7, reads EPEVTQTPSHQVTQMGQEVILRCVPISNHLYFYWYRQILGQKVEFLVSFYNNEISEKSEIFDDQFSVERPDGSNFTLKIRSTKLEDSAMYFCASSEDRGLNEQYFGPGTRLTVT.

J is TRBJ1-1 and V is TRBV6-5, with D tentatively TRBD1 (5 bases). Germline V lookup: CDR1 MNHEY, CDR2 SVGAGI. The CDR3 length is 14 residues. Deletions cut 7 bases from V and 1 base from J, with 13 bases between. The CDR3 here is CASNTGGSNTEAFF. CDR3 DNA: TGTGCCAGCAACACCGGGGGGTCGAACACTGAAGCTTTCTTT.

This clonotype has just a few counts. The CDR3 DNA follows: TGCGCCAGCAGCCAAGATGCGACTAGCGGGAGGAGAACCGGGGAGCTGTTTTTT. As protein: CASSQDATSGRRTGELFF. The genes are TRBV4-3 and TRBJ2-2, with 13 bases fitting TRBD2. This CDR3 contains 18 residues. V shed 0 bases, J shed 5 bases, and the junction held 6 bases outside the gene matches. From germline, CDR1 is LGHNA and CDR2 YSLEER.

The V gene is TRBV18, the J gene TRBJ2-7; the D call may be TRBD1 or TRBD2 (5 bases each). Per germline, CDR1 KGHSH and CDR2 LQKENI. The CDR3 is 15 residues long. V was clipped by 2 bases and J by 3 bases, with 14 bases between them. CDR3 in amino acids: CASSPARDVIYEQYF. The DNA for the CDR3 is TGTGCCAGCTCACCAGCACGGGACGTAATCTACGAGCAGTACTTC.

This clonotype has a handful of counts. The rearrangement joins TRBV30 to TRBJ2-2; the D gene could be TRBD1 or TRBD2 (5 bases each). The CDR3 is 14 residues long. The V end lost 3 bases, the J end lost 2 bases, and 10 bases lay between the germline ends. Germline V CDR1 and CDR2: GTSNPN, SVGIG (reference sequence). CDR3 nucleotides: TGTGCCTGGAGGACGGGGCCCAACACCGGGGAGCTGTTTTTT. The encoded protein is CAWRTGPNTGELFF.

The rearrangement uses TRBV9 and TRBJ2-1; 11 bases align to TRBD1. This CDR3 is 16 amino acids long. From germline, CDR1 is SGDLS and CDR2 YYNGEE. Trimming cost V 0 bases and J 6 bases; bases outside gene matches: 5. CDR3: CASSVAPGQGGNEQFF. In nucleotides, the CDR3 is TGTGCCAGCAGCGTAGCTCCGGGACAGGGGGGCAATGAGCAGTTCTTC.

This clonotype appeared many times. The chain is built from TRBV20-1 and TRBJ2-3; possible D gene TRBD2, 5 bases. Trimming left V 2 bases short and J 5 bases short, with 14 bases between. This CDR3 comprises 14 residues. Looked up from germline, CDR1 is DFQATT and CDR2 is SNEGSKA (reference sequence). CDR3 protein: CSARPLGSGDTQYF. DNA for the CDR3: TGCAGTGCTAGACCACTCGGAAGCGGAGATACGCAGTATTTT.

A few counts support this clonotype. This rearrangement joins TRBV5-6 to TRBJ2-1; D is unclear. The CDR3 covers 15 residues. Trimming took 2 bases from V and 2 from J, leaving 11 bases between them. Per germline, CDR1 SGHDT and CDR2 YYEEEE. CDR3 in amino acids: CASSFGELTYNEQFF. CDR3 sequence (DNA): TGTGCCAGCAGCTTTGGGGAACTTACCTACAATGAGCAGTTCTTC.

This clonotype was counted ten times or more. Relative to the germline gene, one junction end is altered; a read error may explain this. The chain employs TRBV20-1 and TRBJ2-5, with D tentatively TRBD1 or TRBD2 (5 bases each). The CDR3 consists of 14 residues. CDR1 DFQATT and CDR2 SNEGSKA come from the germline V gene (reference sequence). This chain's CDR3 is CSARDSGAWKTQYF. In DNA form, the CDR3 reads TGCAGTGCTCGAGACTCCGGGGCTTGGAAGACCCAGTACTTC.

This clonotype was counted only a few times. The rearrangement uses TRBV9 and TRBJ2-7; TRBD1 might be the D (5 bases). V was trimmed by 0 bases and J by 0 bases, leaving 7 bases between them. Germline lookup yields CDR1 SGDLS and CDR2 YYNGEE. The CDR3 is made up of 14 amino acids. The DNA for the CDR3 is TGTGCCAGCAGCGTAGGGGGCCCCTCCTACGAGCAGTACTTC. The encoded protein is CASSVGGPSYEQYF.

This clonotype has a handful of counts. The chain employs TRBV14 and TRBJ2-1; 7 nucleotides agree with TRBD1. The ends lost 6 bases at V and 8 bases at J; junction bases unmatched: 13. Per germline, CDR1 SGHDN and CDR2 FVKESK. The CDR3 runs to 15 residues. CDR3 sequence (DNA): TGTGCCAGCAGGTCCTCGACAGGGTATGGGGATGAGCAGTTCTTC. Its protein is CASRSSTGYGDEQFF.

In this sample, this clonotype turned up a few times. The V call is TRBV18, the J call TRBJ2-2, with D tentatively TRBD1 (5 bases). V lost 0 bases to trimming and J lost 6 bases, with 17 bases between them. Germline V gene lookup returns CDR1 KGHSH and CDR2 LQKENI. The CDR3 totals 17 residues. This chain's CDR3 is CASSPPRSGALSGELFF. CDR3 coding DNA: TGTGCCAGCTCACCACCTCGTTCTGGGGCGCTTTCCGGGGAGCTGTTTTTT.

This clonotype was counted only a few times. The chain combines TRBV9 with TRBJ1-1; 10 bases align to TRBD1. Trimming took 4 bases from V and 0 from J; bases not matched to a gene: 6. The germline V gene encodes CDR1 SGDLS and CDR2 YYNGEE. The CDR3 runs to 16 residues. This CDR3 is CASSPGQGVMNTEAFF. In nucleotides, the CDR3 is TGTGCCAGCAGCCCAGGACAGGGGGTTATGAACACTGAAGCTTTCTTT.

This clonotype was seen more than once but under ten times. The J gene is TRBJ2-1, the V gene TRBV12-3 or TRBV12-4; D remains unclear. V was pared by 2 bases and J by 3 bases, with 20 bases between. This CDR3 contains 18 residues. CDR3: CASSLRASPSGYYNEQFF. CDR3 DNA sequence: TGTGCCAGCAGTTTACGGGCCAGTCCGAGTGGATACTACAATGAGCAGTTCTTC.

The V and J genes are TRBV5-1 and TRBJ1-2; D is unclear. CDR1 SGHRS and CDR2 YFSETQ come from the germline V gene. The CDR3 length is 13 residues. V gave up 1 base and J gave up 3 bases, with 7 bases separating them. The CDR3, as DNA: TGCGCCAGCAGCTTGATCGAGGACTATGGCTACACCTTC. As protein: CASSLIEDYGYTF.

The CDR3 nucleotides read TGTGCCAGCAGCCCGGTGGCGACTGAAGCTTTCTTT. Translation gives CASSPVATEAFF. The V call is TRBV9, the J call TRBJ1-1; D call uncertain. V gave up 4 bases and J gave up 5 bases, with 9 bases separating them. This CDR3 comprises 12 residues. Germline values: CDR1 SGDLS, CDR2 YYNGEE.

A word on this clonotype: The CDR3 does not close with the conserved phenylalanine or tryptophan, likely indicating a read error. The V call is TRBV12-3 or TRBV12-4, the J call TRBJ2-5; a possible D gene is TRBD2 (6 bases). CDR3 length: 15 amino acids. V was pared by 0 bases and J by 5 bases, with 13 bases between. The CDR3 sequence: CASSLAHVGGETQYL. CDR3 DNA: TGTGCCAGCAGTTTAGCGCATGTAGGAGGGGAGACCCAGTACTTA.